One and the same sample provided the 8 T cell receptor beta chains below, sequenced in a study of blood T cells in healthy people across ages. A second PCR, run for roughly 7 to 11 cycles, used a sample-barcoded 5' primer plus a J-beta primer mix. TCRdb used MiXCR to reprocess the 5' RACE reads, holding one entry per CDR3 protein. The repertoire consists of about 800,000 distinct CDR3 sequences, with 20% to 25% occurring once and the leading ten covering under 4.5%. This same sample was also taken into another study, of T cells of mothers and their children.

Source material: blood. The receptor source for this set is a boy aged 5-17 years in good health.

The V gene is TRBV29-1, the J gene TRBJ2-4; TRBD1 matches at 7 bases. V was clipped by 6 bases and J by 7 bases; unmatched bases: 9. Germline-derived CDR1 and CDR2 are SQVTM and ANQGSEA. The CDR3 length is 13 residues. CDR3 in DNA: TGCAGCGTAGAGACAGGGCCAAACAACATTCAGTACTTC. Its protein is CSVETGPNNIQYF.

The chain links TRBV7-9 to TRBJ2-5; no firm D call. The V and J ends lost 5 bases and 6 bases respectively, with 16 bases between them. This CDR3 is built from 14 residues. Germline V lookup: CDR1 SEHNR, CDR2 FQNEAQ (reference sequence). CDR3 in amino acids: CASSPGIPWQTQYF. The DNA for the CDR3 is TGTGCCAGCAGCCCTGGGATTCCTTGGCAGACCCAGTACTTC.

This clonotype was counted between two and nine times. V gene TRBV2 combines with J gene TRBJ1-1; D not resolved. The CDR3 is 15 residues long. CDR1 is SNHLY, CDR2 FYNNEI, per germline. The V end lost 3 bases, the J end lost 0 bases, and 11 bases lay between the germline ends. The CDR3 loop is CASSDTISMNTEAFF. CDR3 DNA sequence: TGTGCCAGCAGTGATACGATTAGTATGAACACTGAAGCTTTCTTT. The whole variable domain, remainder taken from reference TRBV2 and TRBJ1-1, is EPEVTQTPSHQVTQMGQEVILRCVPISNHLYFYWYRQILGQKVEFLVSFYNNEISEKSEIFDDQFSVERPDGSNFTLKIRSTKLEDSAMYFCASSDTISMNTEAFFGQGTRLTVV.

This clonotype occurred a few times. V is TRBV7-8 and J is TRBJ2-7, with D uncertain. The CDR3 spans 14 residues. The V gene's germline CDR1 is SGHVS and CDR2 FQNEAQ. Trimming cost V 0 bases and J 4 bases, with 10 bases left between them. The CDR3 coding sequence is TGTGCCAGCAGCTTAGCGTGGCAAGATTACGAGCAGTACTTC. Its translation: CASSLAWQDYEQYF.

A few counts support this clonotype. DNA for the CDR3: TGCGCCAGCAGCCAAGTCTATCAGGGGGCAATCGTGCGAGGCTACACCTTC. This sequence encodes CASSQVYQGAIVRGYTF. The chain has TRBV4-3 and TRBJ1-2, with 8 nucleotides matching TRBD1. CDR1 and CDR2 from the germline V gene are LGHNA and YSLEER. The CDR3 sequence is 17 residues long. The V gene end was trimmed by 1 base and the J gene end by 8 bases; junction bases not matched to a gene: 15.

This sequence joins TRBV4-2 and TRBJ2-7, with D tentatively TRBD2 (6 bases). The length of the CDR3 is 15 residues. V lost 0 bases and J lost 3, with 12 bases in between. In germline, CDR1 is LGHNA, CDR2 YNFKEQ. The CDR3 coding sequence is TGTGCCAGCAGCCAAGAGCGGGGTAACCACTACGAGCAGTACTTC. This translates into CASSQERGNHYEQYF.

The chain couples TRBV7-9 to TRBJ2-5; weak D call: TRBD1 (5 bases). The end of the DNA is better explained by TRBJ2-7, so the J call may be wrong. From germline, CDR1 is SEHNR and CDR2 FQNEAQ (reference sequence). The CDR3 contains 15 residues. For the CDR3, the DNA is TGTGCCAGCAGCCCAGCCAGGTCCCCAGGGTACGAGCAGTACTTC. Translating it yields CASSPARSPGYEQYF.

The chain links TRBV27 to TRBJ1-2; no clear D gene. Germline V gene data show CDR1 as MNHEY and CDR2 as SMNVEV (reference sequence). This CDR3 has 13 residues. With 4 bases removed from V and 2 bases from J, the gap between germline ends came to 8 bases. The CDR3 loop is CASSSGMNYGYTF. The CDR3 DNA reads as TGTGCCAGCAGTTCCGGGATGAACTATGGCTACACCTTC.